Presented here are 3 T cell receptor beta chains from one specimen sequenced in a study of beta chain features in type 1 diabetes. Expressed TCRB transcripts were sequenced after all isolated RNA was converted to cDNA. Measured with immunoSEQ multiplex PCR; TCRdb has only the in-frame clones, and not every one. This sample has a few hundred thousand clones, with roughly 11% found just once. The sequencing input was naive CD4+ T cells from blood. Receptors were obtained from a woman under 40 in good health.

In this sample, this clone turned up a few times. V usage is TRBV7-9 and J usage is TRBJ2-1; 7 bases align to TRBD2. Germline CDR1 is SEHNR and CDR2 is FQNEAQ (reference sequence). V shed 6 bases and J 2 bases; nucleotides not matched to a gene: 10. The CDR3 runs 16 residues. The chain's CDR3 is CASSSTPGLTYNEQFF. The CDR3 nucleotides read TGTGCCAGCAGTTCCACACCGGGACTAACCTACAATGAGCAGTTCTTC.

The V gene is TRBV2, the J gene TRBJ2-5, with D unclear. V was clipped by 4 bases and J by 1 base, with 7 bases between them. Per the germline V gene, CDR1 is SNHLY and CDR2 is FYNNEI. The CDR3 spans 13 residues. This CDR3 reads CASSGRFQETQYF. CDR3 DNA sequence: TGTGCCAGCAGTGGCAGGTTCCAAGAGACCCAGTACTTC.

Only a few counts were recorded for this clone. This chain uses TRBV2 with TRBJ2-3; a weak D match, TRBD2 (5 bases). This CDR3 contains 14 residues. Between the trimmed V and J ends, which lost 6 bases and 2 bases, there was a span of 12 bases. The germline gives CDR1 SNHLY, CDR2 FYNNEI. CDR3 nucleotide sequence: TGTGCCAGCAGCATTCTAGCCTCCACAGATACGCAGTATTTT. Its protein product is CASSILASTDTQYF.